This entry lists 31 T cell receptor beta chains sequenced from one sample in a study of tissue T cells after allogeneic stem cell transplantation. Assay: immunoSEQ multiplex PCR; the TCRdb copy retains only in-frame clones and omits some. The sample consists of almost 7,000 clones, 30% to 35% of them appearing once. Noted time point: mouse harvest day 14 after allogeneic transplant. Mouse grafts combined 10^7 T-cell-depleted bone marrow cells with 10^6 splenic CD5+ T cells. Material for sequencing was skin. The receptor source for this set is a female BALB/c mouse given C57BL/6 T cells with graft-versus-host disease after an allogeneic hematopoietic cell transplant.

As regards this clone: Gene names follow the mouse nomenclature. The CDR3 region is CASSEGDGNERLFF. The covered CDR3 bases are TGTGCCAGCAGTGAGGGTGACGGCAACGAAAGATTATTT. The chain couples TRBV13-1 to TRBJ1-4, with D hard to call. The read stops 1 residue short of the end of the CDR3; the missing end is completed from the germline J gene. The CDR3 contains 14 residues. V lost 2 bases and J 4 bases, leaving 9 bases between the germline ends. The germline V gene has CDR1 NSHNY and CDR2 SYGAGN.

Regarding this clone: Gene names are mouse gene names. The read comes to an end 1 residue before the CDR3 does, leaving the germline J gene to fill in the end. This rearrangement joins TRBV3 to TRBJ1-2; 10 positions agree with TRBD1. The CDR3 runs to 14 residues. V trimming: 4 bases; J trimming: 4 bases; junction bases outside the gene matches: 3. In germline, CDR1 is SNHLY, CDR2 FYNGKV (reference sequence). The chain's CDR3 is CASSSGTGVSDYTF. The CDR3 DNA, read in part, is TGTGCCAGCAGCTCCGGGACAGGGGTCTCCGACTACACC.

Details on this clone: Germline and genes here are mouse. The read stops 1 residue short of the end of the CDR3; the missing end is completed from the germline J gene. The chain is built from TRBV16 and TRBJ2-3; 7 bases are shared with TRBD2. The germline V gene encodes CDR1 SGHSA and CDR2 FRNQAP. Unmatched junction bases numbered 1, after V lost 1 base and J lost 3 bases. CDR3 length: 14 amino acids. The CDR3 sequence: CASSLAGGAETLYF. The CDR3 bases that were read are TGTGCAAGCAGCTTAGCGGGGGGGGCAGAAACGCTGTAT.

Turning to this clone: Genes here carry mouse names. The read ends 1 residue shy of where the CDR3 ends; the end is completed using the germline J gene. The genes are TRBV23 and TRBJ2-7; TRBD1, the table's D call, lacks a check against the DNA. Germline V lookup: CDR1 KGHTA, CDR2 FQNQQP. The CDR3 is 13 amino acids. CDR3 DNA, as far as it was read: TGCTCCAGCAGCCGGACAGGGGGCCATGAACAGTAC. This gives the protein CSSSRTGGHEQY. The CDR3 in full is CSSSRTGGHEQYF. Using reference TRBV23 and TRBJ2-7 for the parts outside the CDR3, the full variable domain is DAAVTQKPRYLIKMKGQEAEMKCIPEKGHTAVFWYQQKQSKELKFLIYFQNQQPLDQIDMVKERFSAVCPSSSLCSLGIRTCEAEDSALYLCSSSRTGGHEQYFGPGTRLTVL.

To note about this clone: All gene names here are mouse names. The read ends 1 residue shy of where the CDR3 ends; the end is completed using the germline J gene. This chain links TRBV26 with TRBJ2-5, with TRBD1 matching 11 bases. CDR1 and CDR2 (germline): KGHPV, FQNQEV (reference sequence). Trimming at V came to 6 bases and at J to 1 base, leaving 0 bases not matched to a gene. This CDR3 is 14 amino acids long. Incomplete CDR3 DNA: TGTGCCAGCAGGGGACAGGGGGACCAAGACACCCAGTAC. It is translated as CASRGQGDQDTQY. The CDR3, in full, reads CASRGQGDQDTQYF. Complete variable domain (other parts from reference TRBV26 and TRBJ2-5): NSKVIQTPRYLVKGQGQKAKMRCIPEKGHPVVFWYQQNKNNEFKFLINFQNQEVLQQIDMTEKRFSAECPSNSPCSLEIQSSEAGDSALYLCASRGQGDQDTQYFGPGTRLLVL.

By its share, this clone is medium-sized. The gene names here belong to mouse. This CDR3 is CASSVPGGAGEQYF. CDR3 DNA (partial): TGTGCCAGCAGTGTCCCTGGGGGGGCGGGCGAACAGTAC. The chain uses TRBV13-1 and TRBJ2-7; 10 nucleotides line up with TRBD2. Read data end 1 residue before the CDR3 end; the end is taken from the germline J gene. V lost 3 bases, J lost 7 bases, and 7 bases stayed unmatched. The CDR3 totals 14 residues. CDR1 is NSHNY and CDR2 is SYGAGN in the germline V gene.

Remarks on this clone: Gene names denote mouse genes. The observed sequence ends 1 residue before the CDR3 terminus, with the missing tail filled in from the germline J gene. The sample has other DNA sequences that encode this CDR3 too. V and J are TRBV31 and TRBJ1-3; 9 nucleotides align to TRBD1. V dropped 1 base and J dropped 2; count of bases not matched to a gene: 0. In germline, CDR1 is GKSSPN, CDR2 SITVG. The CDR3 sequence is 14 residues long. Here the CDR3 reads CAWSRDRAGNTLYF. The sequenced part of the CDR3 DNA is TGTGCCTGGAGTCGGGACAGGGCTGGAAATACGCTCTAT.

As to this clone: Gene names refer to mouse genes. Sequencing ends 1 residue short of the CDR3 end; the germline J gene provides the rest. V gene TRBV31 combines with J gene TRBJ2-1; 11 bases are shared with TRBD2. The germline gives CDR1 GKSSPN, CDR2 SITVG. The trim removed 1 base at V and 2 bases at J, leaving 1 base unmatched. The CDR3 sequence is 15 residues long. Partial CDR3 DNA: TGTGCCTGGAGTCGGGACTGGGGGTACTATGCTGAGCAGTTC. Amino acids: CAWSRDWGYYAEQF. The complete CDR3 reads CAWSRDWGYYAEQFF.

This clone was observed a handful of times. The gene names here belong to mouse. The read comes to an end 1 residue before the CDR3 does, leaving the germline J gene to fill in the end. The rearrangement links TRBV23 to TRBJ1-1; the table gives TRBD1 as D, unverified against the DNA. The CDR3 has 13 residues. CDR1 and CDR2 (germline): KGHTA, FQNQQP. The chain's CDR3 is CSSSQSREGRVFF. The sequenced part of the CDR3 DNA is TGCTCCAGCAGTCAATCGCGTGAGGGGAGGGTCTTC.

This clone has a handful of counts. Here the gene names and germline are mouse. The read stops 1 residue short of the end of the CDR3; the missing end is completed from the germline J gene. J is TRBJ1-3 and V is TRBV26, with unresolved D. The CDR3 loop spans 15 amino acids. Germline CDR1 and CDR2: KGHPV and FQNQEV (reference sequence). V was pared by 3 bases and J by 0 bases, with 9 bases between. CDR3: CASSLPPNSGNTLYF. The CDR3 bases that were read are TGTGCCAGCAGTCTTCCCCCAAATTCTGGAAATACGCTCTAT.

On this clone itself: The listed genes are named as in mouse. Read coverage stops 1 residue before the CDR3 terminus; the germline J gene supplies the remainder. The chain joins TRBV23 to TRBJ2-4; the table gives TRBD1 as D, unverified against the DNA. The CDR3 length is 15 residues. CDR1 is KGHTA and CDR2 is FQNQQP in the germline V gene. The CDR3 DNA, read in part, is TGCTCCAGCAGTCGGCAGGGGCCTAGTCAAAACACCTTGTAC. Residues: CSSSRQGPSQNTLY. The whole CDR3 is CSSSRQGPSQNTLYF.

This clone rates as medium-sized. Gene names denote mouse genes. The DNA ends 1 residue before the CDR3 does, and the rest of the CDR3 is filled in from the germline J gene. J is TRBJ2-3 and V is TRBV23; TRBD1 is taken as the D call from the table, unchecked against the DNA. The CDR3 is 14 amino acids. Looked up from germline, CDR1 is KGHTA and CDR2 is FQNQQP. The covered CDR3 bases are TGCTCCAGCAGTCAGAGGGGAGGGGCAGAAACGCTGTAT. As protein: CSSSQRGGAETLY. The full CDR3 protein is CSSSQRGGAETLYF.

Judged by abundance, this clone is medium-sized (0.01 to 0.1%). The gene names here belong to mouse. Sequencing ends 1 residue short of the CDR3 end; the germline J gene provides the rest. V is TRBV5 and J is TRBJ2-7; 10 nucleotides line up with TRBD2. The J segment lost 1 base and the V segment lost 1 base, leaving 1 base of the junction unmatched. Germline V gene lookup returns CDR1 LGHNA and CDR2 YNLKQL (reference sequence). This CDR3 contains 15 residues. CDR3 DNA, as far as it was read: TGTGCCAGCAGCCAAGGACTGGGGGGATCCTATGAACAGTAC. Translating gives CASSQGLGGSYEQY. The CDR3 in full is CASSQGLGGSYEQYF.

This clone appeared a few times. Each gene name is a mouse one. The CDR3 extends 1 residue past the end of the read, so its final part is completed from the germline J gene. V usage is TRBV26 and J usage is TRBJ2-5, with D uncertain. This CDR3 is built from 14 residues. Per germline, CDR1 KGHPV and CDR2 FQNQEV (reference sequence). V was shortened by 2 bases and J by 0 bases, with 6 bases between the two germline ends. The CDR3 sequence is CASSLRWNQDTQYF. CDR3 bases read: TGTGCCAGCAGTCTGAGGTGGAACCAAGACACCCAGTAC.

In its sample, this clone ranks as medium-sized. Gene names follow the mouse nomenclature. The read is 1 residue too short to cover the CDR3 end, so that end is filled in from the germline J gene. This chain uses TRBV26 with TRBJ2-5; no clear D. This CDR3 region has 12 residues. Trimming stripped 0 bases from V and 4 bases from J, with 2 bases between. Germline CDR1 KGHPV, CDR2 FQNQEV (reference sequence). The part of the CDR3 DNA that was read is TGTGCCAGCAGTCTGTCCAAAGACACCCAGTAC. Amino acid sequence: CASSLSKDTQY. The entire CDR3 is CASSLSKDTQYF. The full variable domain, completed using reference TRBV26 and TRBJ2-5, is NSKVIQTPRYLVKGQGQKAKMRCIPEKGHPVVFWYQQNKNNEFKFLINFQNQEVLQQIDMTEKRFSAECPSNSPCSLEIQSSEAGDSALYLCASSLSKDTQYFGPGTRLLVL.

This clone appeared a few times. All gene names here are mouse names. The CDR3 end is not reached by the read, which stops 1 residue before it; the germline J gene fills it in. This sequence joins TRBV3 and TRBJ2-4; 9 positions match TRBD2. CDR1 and CDR2 from the germline V gene are SNHLY and FYNGKV (reference sequence). The CDR3 sequence is 16 residues long. The J segment lost 3 bases and the V segment lost 3 bases, leaving 7 bases of the junction unmatched. CDR3 region: CASSLVGGARQNTLYF. The CDR3 DNA, read in part, is TGTGCCAGCAGCTTGGTTGGGGGGGCGAGGCAAAACACCTTGTAC.

A note on this clone: Genes and germline come from the mouse. CDR3 amino acids: CASTDSPNSDYTF. The sequenced part of the CDR3 DNA is TGTGCCAGCACTGACAGCCCAAACTCCGACTACACC. The chain links TRBV15 to TRBJ1-2, with D possibly being TRBD1 (5 bases). The CDR3 goes on 1 residue after the read ends, and that part is filled in from the germline J gene. Germline V gene sequence: CDR1 SGHND, CDR2 FRSKSL. This CDR3 has 13 amino acids. V was shortened by 7 bases and J by 0 bases, with 9 bases between the two germline ends.

Remarks on this clone: Here the gene names and germline are mouse. The read finishes 1 residue shy of the CDR3 end, and the germline J gene is used to complete it. J is TRBJ2-2 and V is TRBV19; a weak D match, TRBD1 (5 bases). CDR1 is FNHDT and CDR2 is SITEND in the germline V gene (reference sequence). V was pared by 1 base and J by 0 bases, with 7 bases between. The CDR3 consists of 15 residues. CDR3: CASSIPGSNTGQLYF. The CDR3 DNA, read in part, is TGTGCCAGCAGTATACCAGGGTCAAACACCGGGCAGCTCTAC.

This clone was observed a few times. The genes and germline here are from mouse. The CDR3 end lies 1 residue beyond the end of the read and is filled in from the germline J gene. V gene TRBV23 combines with J gene TRBJ1-4. Per germline, CDR1 KGHTA and CDR2 FQNQQP. The CDR3 totals 14 residues. The sequenced part of the CDR3 DNA is TGCTCCAGCAGTCATGGTATTTCCAACGAAAGATTATTT. This gives the protein CSSSHGISNERLF. The entire CDR3 protein reads CSSSHGISNERLFF.

This clone was recorded once. The genes and germline here are from mouse. Read sequence stops 1 residue before the CDR3 end, and the germline J gene provides the missing end. V gene TRBV22 combines with J gene TRBJ2-3; TRBD1 is the table's D call, not checked against the DNA. TRBV22 is reported as a pseudogene. There are 16 residues in the CDR3. CDR3 DNA, as far as it was read: TGTGCCAGCAGTTGTCTACGGACAGGGGTTGCAGAAACGCTGTAT. It yields the protein CASSCLRTGVAETLY. The full CDR3 protein reads CASSCLRTGVAETLYF.

A note on this clone: Gene names and germline match the mouse. The read ends 1 residue before the CDR3 terminus; that terminus is restored from the germline J gene. The V call is TRBV26, the J call TRBJ1-3; no definite D call. The CDR3 sequence is 15 residues long. Trimming left V 0 bases short and J 0 bases short, with 6 bases between. Germline values: CDR1 KGHPV, CDR2 FQNQEV (reference sequence). The covered CDR3 bases are TGTGCCAGCAGTCTGTCGTCCAATTCTGGAAATACGCTCTAT. This sequence encodes CASSLSSNSGNTLY. The whole CDR3 protein reads CASSLSSNSGNTLYF.

As for this clone: These gene names are mouse names. Read coverage stops 1 residue before the CDR3 terminus; the germline J gene supplies the remainder. The chain links TRBV24 to TRBJ2-7; D may correspond to TRBD1 or TRBD2 (6 bases each). The V gene's germline CDR1 is KGHTA and CDR2 FRNEEI. The CDR3 is made up of 13 amino acids. V shed 2 bases and J shed 7 bases, with 12 bases lying between them. The CDR3 loop reads CASSLGGAREQYF. CDR3 bases read: TGTGCCAGCAGTCTGGGGGGCGCGAGGGAACAGTAC.

This clone has a handful of counts. Gene and germline names: mouse. The read gets to within 1 residue of the CDR3 end, and the germline J gene fills in the rest. This chain connects TRBV13-1 to TRBJ2-7; D might be TRBD1 (5 bases). V gave up 2 bases and J gave up 5 bases, with 5 bases separating them. The CDR3 length is 11 residues. CDR1 and CDR2 from the germline V gene are NSHNY and SYGAGN. The part of the CDR3 DNA that was read is TGTGCCAGCAGTGACAGGGATGAACAGTAC. Protein sequence: CASSDRDEQY. The whole CDR3 protein reads CASSDRDEQYF.

As for this clone: Gene and germline names: mouse. The read terminates 1 residue ahead of where the CDR3 ends, so the germline J gene completes it. This sequence joins TRBV26 and TRBJ1-1; D might be TRBD1 (5 bases). The germline V gene encodes CDR1 KGHPV and CDR2 FQNQEV (reference sequence). This CDR3 is 13 amino acids long. The V end was cut by 4 bases, the J end by 4 bases, with 10 bases between. The chain's CDR3 is CASSPGSGTEVFF. The part of the CDR3 DNA that was read is TGTGCCAGCAGTCCAGGGTCAGGCACAGAAGTCTTC.

Comment on this clone: Gene and germline names: mouse. The read stops 1 residue short of the end of the CDR3; the missing end is completed from the germline J gene. The chain recombines TRBV23 with TRBJ2-4; the tabulated D call, TRBD2, remains unverified against the DNA. The CDR3 totals 16 residues. Germline V gene lookup returns CDR1 KGHTA and CDR2 FQNQQP. CDR3 DNA (partial): TGCTCCAGCAGTCAGACCGGGACTGGGGGTCAAAACACCTTGTAC. Translated, it gives CSSSQTGTGGQNTLY. The complete CDR3 sequence is CSSSQTGTGGQNTLYF.

This clone was counted a few times. Here the gene names and germline are mouse. The read ends 1 residue early relative to the CDR3; the germline J gene fills the gap. This chain joins TRBV3 and TRBJ2-1; 10 bases align to TRBD2. V was pared by 5 bases and J by 1 base, with 2 bases of the junction left unmatched. Germline V gene data show CDR1 as SNHLY and CDR2 as FYNGKV (reference sequence). CDR3 length: 15 residues. The CDR3: CASSMDWGNYAEQFF. CDR3 bases read: TGTGCCAGCAGCATGGACTGGGGGAACTATGCTGAGCAGTTC.

For this clone: Genes and germline are mouse. CDR3: CASSPAASQNTLYF. Incomplete CDR3 DNA: TGTGCCAGCAGCCCTGCAGCTAGTCAAAACACCTTGTAC. V is TRBV3 and J is TRBJ2-4; D remains unclear. The CDR3 end falls 1 residue outside the read, so it is completed with the germline J gene. The CDR3 is 14 amino acids. The germline CDR1 and CDR2 sequences are SNHLY and FYNGKV (reference sequence). Between the trimmed V and J ends, which lost 5 bases and 0 bases, there was a span of 9 bases.

By proportion, this clone is medium-sized. Gene and germline names: mouse. The read ends 1 residue early relative to the CDR3; the germline J gene fills the gap. The chain uses TRBV4 and TRBJ2-7, with 9 bases that match TRBD2. The CDR3 is 14 amino acids. V shed 4 bases and J 7 bases; nucleotides not matched to a gene: 8. Germline V lookup: CDR1 LGHDT, CDR2 YNNKQL (reference sequence). Incomplete CDR3 DNA: TGTGCCAGCAGCTCCGACTGGGGGAGGGGAGAACAGTAC. Its translation is CASSSDWGRGEQY. The whole CDR3 protein is CASSSDWGRGEQYF.

A remark on this clone: Genes and germline are mouse. The sequenced CDR3 bases are TGTGCCAGCAGCCAAGATGGTGGGGGGGCGACCACCCAGTAC. As protein: CASSQDGGGATTQY. The whole CDR3 is CASSQDGGGATTQYF. This sequence joins TRBV2 and TRBJ2-5; 9 nucleotides agree with TRBD2. The read terminates 1 residue ahead of where the CDR3 ends, so the germline J gene completes it. Looked up from germline, CDR1 is LGHNA and CDR2 is YSYQKL. With 0 bases clipped from V and 8 bases from J, the junction kept 6 bases outside the gene matches. The CDR3 extends over 15 amino acids. The entire variable domain, with the rest obtained from reference TRBV2 and TRBJ2-5, is as follows: DPKIIQKPKYLVAVTGSEKILICEQYLGHNAMYWYRQSAKKPLEFMFSYSYQKLMDNQTASSRFQPQSSKKNHLDLQITALKPDDSATYFCASSQDGGGATTQYFGPGTRLLVL.

This clone was recorded a few times. Here the gene names and germline are mouse. The CDR3 is cut off 1 residue early in the read; its end comes from the germline J gene. V is TRBV16 and J is TRBJ2-1; TRBD2 matches at 9 bases. The J segment lost 5 bases and the V segment lost 6 bases, leaving 2 bases of the junction unmatched. CDR3 size: 13 residues. Germline CDR1 reads SGHSA; CDR2 reads FRNQAP. CDR3 bases read: TGTGCAAGCAGACGGACTGGGGATGCTGAGCAGTTC. Residues: CASRRTGDAEQF. The entire CDR3 sequence reads CASRRTGDAEQFF.

Turning to this clone: Here the gene names and germline are mouse. The read falls 1 residue short of the CDR3 end, and the missing part is taken from the germline J gene. V and J are TRBV3 and TRBJ2-2; D gene ambiguous. V was clipped by 2 bases and J by 1 base, with 8 bases between them. Per the germline V gene, CDR1 is SNHLY and CDR2 is FYNGKV (reference sequence). The CDR3 has 15 residues. Incomplete CDR3 DNA: TGTGCCAGCAGCTTAATGCCAGTAAACACCGGGCAGCTCTAC. Its translation: CASSLMPVNTGQLY. The full CDR3 reads CASSLMPVNTGQLYF.